The T cell receptor (beta chain) described here comes from a study of blood T cell repertoires in COVID-19. For the study at large: Two negative PCRs, clearance, or symptom resolution characterized the recovered Cohort 3 donors.

This table comes from immunoSEQ multiplex PCR, and its TCRdb copy is limited to in-frame clones, with some not included. The table has some 300,000 clones, 88% seen once. The V segment lost 8 bases and the J segment 0 bases; nucleotides outside the gene matches: 6. CDR3 length: 15 residues. Germline V gives CDR1 SNHLY, CDR2 FYNNEI. Participants had their cohort set by participant-reported clinical history. Sequencing was carried out using PBMCs or T cells enriched from blood (not recorded which). The rearrangement joins TRBV2 to TRBJ2-3, with 9 bases aligning to TRBD2. The clonotype originates from a woman aged 55-70 years in a cohort exposed to, infected with or recovered from COVID-19 (not recorded which). CDR3 bases: TGTGCCAGCTCAAGACTAGCGGCTAGCACAGATACGCAGTATTTT. Translating it yields CASSRLAASTDTQYF.